The 24 T cell receptor beta chains reported below all come from one sample, sequenced in a study of cytomegalovirus exposure and HLA in healthy donors. With 60 Vbeta and 13 Jbeta primers, the PCR was carried out. Assay: immunoSEQ multiplex PCR; the TCRdb copy retains only in-frame clones and omits some. The sample shows roughly 140,000 clones, over 75% of them seen only once. Sequenced input: PBMCs. The origin of the receptors is a man between 25 and 39 years old in good health and CMV-seropositive.

The chain links TRBV27 to TRBJ1-1; the D is unclear. The V end lost 7 bases, the J end lost 5 bases, and 14 bases lay between the germline ends. The CDR3 extends over 13 amino acids. Germline V gene sequence: CDR1 MNHEY, CDR2 SMNVEV (reference sequence). The CDR3 region has the DNA TGTGCCAGCATATCTGAGGAAGGAACTGAAGCTTTCTTT. Translating it yields CASISEEGTEAFF.

The J gene is TRBJ2-7, the V gene TRBV15; weak D call: TRBD1 (7 bases). The V gene lost 1 base and the J gene lost 4 bases, with 23 bases spanning the gap. The length of the CDR3 is 18 residues. The germline V gene encodes CDR1 LNHNV and CDR2 YYDKDF (reference sequence). The CDR3 region is CATSRAGRGHSGGYEQYF. Written as DNA, the CDR3 is TGTGCCACCAGCAGAGCCGGCAGGGGACACTCAGGGGGGTACGAGCAGTACTTC.

The CDR3 nucleotides read TGTGCCAGCAGCTTAGCACAGCTGAACACTGAAGCTTTCTTT. Translated: CASSLAQLNTEAFF. This chain links TRBV13 with TRBJ1-1; no clear D gene. The V end was cut by 1 base, the J end by 0 bases, with 6 bases between. The CDR3 is made up of 14 amino acids. The V gene's germline CDR1 is PRHDT and CDR2 FYEKMQ (reference sequence).

This chain joins TRBV9 and TRBJ2-3; tentative D call: TRBD2 (6 bases). Looked up from germline, CDR1 is SGDLS and CDR2 is YYNGEE. This CDR3 has 16 residues. Trimming stripped 4 bases from V and 2 bases from J, with 17 bases between. The CDR3 is CASSPGVAEVTDTQYF. The CDR3 DNA sequence: TGTGCCAGCAGCCCTGGGGTAGCGGAGGTCACAGATACGCAGTATTTT.

The genes are TRBV7-8 and TRBJ1-4; no reliable D call. CDR1 SGHVS and CDR2 FQNEAQ come from the germline V gene. This CDR3 has 16 residues. Trimming took off 5 bases at V and 0 bases at J, with 13 bases between the two ends. The CDR3 nucleotides read TGTGCCAGCAGCAATAGAGGCCCAGCAACTAATGAAAAACTGTTTTTT. It is translated as CASSNRGPATNEKLFF.

The chain employs TRBV11-2 and TRBJ2-7; D is possibly TRBD1 (6 bases). Germline CDR1 SGHAT, CDR2 FQNNGV. V lost 6 bases to trimming and J lost 3 bases, with 15 bases between them. CDR3 length: 14 residues. As DNA, the CDR3 is TGTGCCAGCAGACAGGGTTTGAGCAACTACGAGCAGTACTTC. This encodes CASRQGLSNYEQYF.

The V and J genes are TRBV7-6 and TRBJ2-1; TRBD2 agrees at 8 bases. The CDR3 totals 15 residues. Per the germline V gene, CDR1 is SGHVS and CDR2 is FNYEAQ. V gave up 4 bases and J gave up 8 bases; unmatched junction bases: 10. The DNA of the CDR3 is TGTGCCAGCAGCTCCCGGGGGGGGGAGAGGGATGAGCAGTTCTTC. The encoded protein is CASSSRGGERDEQFF.

The chain employs TRBV7-9 and TRBJ2-6, with 8 positions matching TRBD1. Germline trimming cut 1 base from V and 4 bases from J; bases unmatched to any gene: 6. Germline loops: CDR1 SEHNR, CDR2 FQNEAQ (reference sequence). The CDR3 runs to 17 residues. The CDR3 DNA reads as TGTGCCAGCAGCTTAGGGCAGGGGGCGGTCGGGGCCAACGTCCTGACTTTC. Encoded protein: CASSLGQGAVGANVLTF.

The chain is built from TRBV28 and TRBJ2-5; 10 nucleotides line up with TRBD1. Germline V gives CDR1 MDHEN, CDR2 SYDVKM. V was clipped by 6 bases and J by 4 bases; unmatched bases: 11. This CDR3 has 16 amino acids. CDR3 protein: CASSQTGTGVGETQYF. The CDR3 DNA is TGTGCCAGCAGCCAGACCGGGACAGGGGTGGGAGAGACCCAGTACTTC.

This chain joins TRBV4-1 and TRBJ1-2; D gene uncertain. V lost 2 bases to trimming and J lost 3 bases, with 10 bases between them. This CDR3 region has 14 residues. Per germline, CDR1 MGHRA and CDR2 YSYEKL. The CDR3 loop is CASSQSQVDYGYTF. Here the CDR3 DNA reads TGCGCCAGCAGCCAATCCCAGGTTGACTATGGCTACACCTTC.

The count of this clone is one. This chain joins TRBV4-1 and TRBJ2-1, with D possibly matching TRBD2 (5 bases). The CDR3 consists of 17 residues. CDR1 and CDR2 from the germline V gene are MGHRA and YSYEKL. V lost 1 base and J 0 bases, leaving 13 bases between the germline ends. The CDR3 nucleotides read TGCGCCAGCAGCCAAGGGGCGGGCTCGAGCTCCTACAATGAGCAGTTCTTC. Amino acids: CASSQGAGSSSYNEQFF.

This clone was detected only once. V is TRBV30 and J is TRBJ1-2; the match to TRBD1 covers 8 bases. The CDR3 length is 12 residues. J was trimmed by 8 bases and V by 3 bases; bases with no gene match: 5. CDR1 and CDR2 (germline): GTSNPN, SVGIG (reference sequence). The CDR3 region has the DNA TGTGCCTGGAGCGCAGGGGGCCGAGGCTACACCTTC. Its protein is CAWSAGGRGYTF.

The chain combines TRBV18 with TRBJ2-1; possibly TRBD1 for D (6 bases). The germline V and J ends were trimmed by 5 bases and 10 bases, with 12 bases remaining between them. CDR1 KGHSH and CDR2 LQKENI come from the germline V gene. The CDR3 sequence is 12 residues long. For the CDR3, the DNA is TGTGCCAGCTCAGCCTCTACAGGGGAGCAGTTCTTC. It translates to CASSASTGEQFF.

This rearrangement joins TRBV30 to TRBJ1-3; the D is unclear. The CDR3 has 12 residues. Germline V gives CDR1 GTSNPN, CDR2 SVGIG (reference sequence). Between the trimmed V and J ends, which lost 7 bases and 1 base, there was a span of 8 bases. CDR3 coding DNA: TGTGCCTCGAGCCGGTCTGGAAACACCATATATTTT. Translation gives CASSRSGNTIYF.

The CDR3 loop reads CASSRPTPLGNTEAFF. DNA of the CDR3: TGTGCCAGCAGCCGACCGACTCCCCTGGGGAACACTGAAGCTTTCTTT. The gene calls are TRBV5-8 and TRBJ1-1; D remains ambiguous. V was pared by 4 bases and J by 1 base, with 17 bases between. Germline-derived CDR1 and CDR2 are SGHTS and YDEGEE. This CDR3 has 16 amino acids.

The chain has TRBV2 and TRBJ2-2; possibly TRBD1 for D (5 bases). This CDR3 has 15 residues. V gave up 6 bases and J gave up 4 bases, with 15 bases separating them. CDR1 and CDR2 (germline): SNHLY, FYNNEI. The CDR3 spells CASSLPTAITGELFF. CDR3 DNA: TGTGCCAGCAGCCTTCCGACAGCGATCACCGGGGAGCTGTTTTTT.

The rearrangement links TRBV5-1 to TRBJ1-3; no clear D. The CDR3 extends over 13 amino acids. CDR1 is SGHRS and CDR2 is YFSETQ in the germline V gene. V lost 4 bases and J lost 0, with 5 bases in between. The CDR3, as DNA: TGCGCCAGCAGCGTCAGCTCTGGAAACACCATATATTTT. Translated: CASSVSSGNTIYF.

The J gene is TRBJ2-7, the V gene TRBV6-5, with D tentatively TRBD1 (6 bases). The length of the CDR3 is 13 residues. Germline CDR1 and CDR2: MNHEY and SVGAGI. V was clipped by 9 bases and J by 2 bases, with 14 bases between them. CDR3 in amino acids: CASGSDRAYEQYF. The CDR3 coding sequence is TGTGCCAGTGGGTCGGACAGAGCCTACGAGCAGTACTTC.

This chain connects TRBV11-2 to TRBJ2-7, with 7 bases matching TRBD1. The V gene end was trimmed by 5 bases and the J gene end by 3 bases; junction bases not matched to a gene: 10. This CDR3 contains 15 residues. Per the germline V gene, CDR1 is SGHAT and CDR2 is FQNNGV. The CDR3 nucleotides read TGTGCCAGCAGCCCTTACGACAGGGATATCTACGAGCAGTACTTC. Translating gives CASSPYDRDIYEQYF.

The chain carries TRBV9 and TRBJ1-6; D is ambiguous. Germline CDR1 reads SGDLS; CDR2 reads YYNGEE. The CDR3 has 14 amino acids. V lost 7 bases to trimming and J lost 7 bases, with 15 bases between them. The CDR3 here is CASGAREGNSPLHF. The CDR3 DNA sequence: TGTGCCAGCGGCGCGCGGGAGGGCAATTCACCCCTCCACTTT. Full variable domain (rest looked up from reference TRBV9 and TRBJ1-6): DSGVTQTPKHLITATGQRVTLRCSPRSGDLSVYWYQQSLDQGLQFLIQYYNGEERAKGNILERFSAQQFPDLHSELNLSSLELGDSALYFCASGAREGNSPLHFGNGTRLTVT.

The V call is TRBV29-1, the J call TRBJ2-1, with TRBD2 as a possible D gene (6 bases). The CDR3 consists of 13 residues. V lost 4 bases and J 5 bases, leaving 12 bases between the germline ends. Germline CDR1 is SQVTM and CDR2 is ANQGSEA. CDR3 protein: CSVVGTPNNEQFF. CDR3 bases: TGCAGCGTTGTTGGGACTCCTAACAATGAGCAGTTCTTC.

The rearrangement joins TRBV28 to TRBJ2-5; D remains ambiguous. The DNA end is more similar to TRBJ2-7, so the J call may be wrong. Germline V CDR1 and CDR2: MDHEN, SYDVKM. The CDR3 has 14 amino acids. The CDR3 sequence: CASSQGPAYYEQYF. The CDR3 region has the DNA TGTGCCAGCAGCCAAGGCCCAGCCTACTACGAGCAGTACTTC.

The J gene is TRBJ2-3, the V gene TRBV10-3; 12 bases fit TRBD1. Germline values: CDR1 ENHRY, CDR2 SYGVKD. CDR3 size: 18 residues. Losses at the gene ends were 4 bases for V and 3 bases for J; bases not matched to a gene: 11. CDR3: CAISAAPGQGAITDTQYF. The CDR3 nucleotides read TGTGCCATCAGTGCAGCTCCGGGACAGGGGGCAATAACAGATACGCAGTATTTT.

V usage is TRBV30 and J usage is TRBJ2-7; the D is unclear. This CDR3 is built from 13 residues. Germline V gene lookup returns CDR1 GTSNPN and CDR2 SVGIG (reference sequence). Trimming left V 2 bases short and J 3 bases short, with 11 bases between. CDR3 DNA: TGTGCCTGGAGTTCAGGCCCAGGCTACGAGCAGTACTTC. This translates into CAWSSGPGYEQYF.